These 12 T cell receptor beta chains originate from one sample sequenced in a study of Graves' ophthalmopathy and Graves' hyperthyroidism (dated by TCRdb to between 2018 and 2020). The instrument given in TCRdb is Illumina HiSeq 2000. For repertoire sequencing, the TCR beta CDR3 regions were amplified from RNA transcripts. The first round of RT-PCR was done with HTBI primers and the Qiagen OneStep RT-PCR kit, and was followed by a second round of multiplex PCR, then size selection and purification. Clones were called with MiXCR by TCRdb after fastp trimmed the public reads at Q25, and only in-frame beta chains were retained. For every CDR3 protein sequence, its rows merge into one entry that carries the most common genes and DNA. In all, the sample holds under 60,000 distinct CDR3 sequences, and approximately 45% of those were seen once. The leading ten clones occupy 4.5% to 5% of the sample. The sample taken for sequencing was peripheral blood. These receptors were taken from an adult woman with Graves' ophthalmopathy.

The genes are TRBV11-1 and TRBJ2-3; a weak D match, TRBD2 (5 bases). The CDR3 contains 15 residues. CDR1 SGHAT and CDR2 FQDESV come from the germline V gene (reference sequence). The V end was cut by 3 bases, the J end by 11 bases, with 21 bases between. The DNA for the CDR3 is TGTGCCAGCAGCTTGATAGTGTCGGGAACGAATGAGCAGTATTTT. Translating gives CASSLIVSGTNEQYF.

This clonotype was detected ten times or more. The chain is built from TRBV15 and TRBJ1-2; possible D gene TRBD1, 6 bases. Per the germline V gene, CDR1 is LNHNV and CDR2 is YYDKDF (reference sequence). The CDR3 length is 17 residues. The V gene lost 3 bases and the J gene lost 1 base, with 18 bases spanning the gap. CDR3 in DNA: TGTGCCACCAGCAGCTTCCCCTTGGGGGGCGTTAACTATGGCTACACCTTC. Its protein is CATSSFPLGGVNYGYTF.

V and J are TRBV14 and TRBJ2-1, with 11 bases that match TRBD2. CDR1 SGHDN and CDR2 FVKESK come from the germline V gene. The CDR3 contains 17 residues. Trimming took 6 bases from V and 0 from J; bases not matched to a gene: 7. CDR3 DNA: TGTGCCAGCAGGGTATCTAGCGGGAGGAGCTCCTACAATGAGCAGTTCTTC. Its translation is CASRVSSGRSSYNEQFF.

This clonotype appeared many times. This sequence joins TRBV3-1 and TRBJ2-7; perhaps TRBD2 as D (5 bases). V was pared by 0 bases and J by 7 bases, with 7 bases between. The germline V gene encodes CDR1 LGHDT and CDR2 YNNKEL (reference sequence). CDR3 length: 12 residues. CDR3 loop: CASSQDPGEQYF. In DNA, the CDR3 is TGTGCCAGCAGCCAAGACCCGGGGGAGCAGTACTTC.

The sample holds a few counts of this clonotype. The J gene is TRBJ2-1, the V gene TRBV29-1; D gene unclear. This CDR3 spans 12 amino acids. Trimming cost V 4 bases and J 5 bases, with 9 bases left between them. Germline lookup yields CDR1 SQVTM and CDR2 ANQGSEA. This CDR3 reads CSVVRFDNEQFF. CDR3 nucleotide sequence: TGCAGCGTTGTGAGGTTCGACAATGAGCAGTTCTTC.

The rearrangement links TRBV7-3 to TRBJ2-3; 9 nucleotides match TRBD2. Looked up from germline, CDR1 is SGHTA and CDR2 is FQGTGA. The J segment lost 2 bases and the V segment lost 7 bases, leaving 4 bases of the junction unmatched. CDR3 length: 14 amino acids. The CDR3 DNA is TGTGCCAGCACCCTAGCGGGATACACAGATACGCAGTATTTT. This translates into CASTLAGYTDTQYF.

CDR3 sequence (DNA): TGTGCCAGCAGAGGGGGGACATGGGGGACCGGGGAGCTGTTTTTT. Translation: CASRGGTWGTGELFF. The gene calls are TRBV2 and TRBJ2-2; D tentatively reads TRBD1 or TRBD2 (6 bases each). The CDR3 length is 15 residues. Germline V gene lookup returns CDR1 SNHLY and CDR2 FYNNEI. Between the trimmed V and J ends, which lost 6 bases and 5 bases, there was a span of 16 bases.

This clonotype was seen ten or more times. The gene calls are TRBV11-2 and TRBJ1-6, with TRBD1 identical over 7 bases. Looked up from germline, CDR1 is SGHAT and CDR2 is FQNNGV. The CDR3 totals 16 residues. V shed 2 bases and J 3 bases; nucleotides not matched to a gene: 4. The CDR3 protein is CASSLTGDNYNSPLHF. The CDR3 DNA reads TGTGCCAGCAGCTTAACAGGGGACAACTATAATTCACCCCTCCACTTT. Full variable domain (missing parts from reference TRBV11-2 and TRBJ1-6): EAGVAQSPRYKIIEKRQSVAFWCNPISGHATLYWYQQILGQGPKLLIQFQNNGVVDDSQLPKDRFSAERLKGVDSTLKIQPAKLEDSAVYLCASSLTGDNYNSPLHFGNGTRLTVT.

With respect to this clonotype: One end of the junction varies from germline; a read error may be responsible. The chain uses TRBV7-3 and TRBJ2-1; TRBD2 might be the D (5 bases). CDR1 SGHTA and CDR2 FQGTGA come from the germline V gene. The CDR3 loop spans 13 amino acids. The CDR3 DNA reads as TGTGCCAGCAGCTTAATAGCTAGCAATAAGCAGATCTTC. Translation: CASSLIASNKQIF.

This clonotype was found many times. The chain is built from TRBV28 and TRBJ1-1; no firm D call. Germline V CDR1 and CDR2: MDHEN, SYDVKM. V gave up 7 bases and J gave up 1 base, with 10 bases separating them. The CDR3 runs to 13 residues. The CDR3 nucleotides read TGTGCCAGCATTGCGGGTGGGAACACTGAAGCTTTCTTT. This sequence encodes CASIAGGNTEAFF.

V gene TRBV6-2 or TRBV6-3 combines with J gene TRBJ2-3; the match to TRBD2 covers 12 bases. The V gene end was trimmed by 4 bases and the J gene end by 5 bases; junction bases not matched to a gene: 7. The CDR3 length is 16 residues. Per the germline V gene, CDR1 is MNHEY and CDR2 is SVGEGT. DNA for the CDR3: TGTGCCAGCAGTTCTAGACTAGCGGGAGCCGGAGATACGCAGTATTTT. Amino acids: CASSSRLAGAGDTQYF.

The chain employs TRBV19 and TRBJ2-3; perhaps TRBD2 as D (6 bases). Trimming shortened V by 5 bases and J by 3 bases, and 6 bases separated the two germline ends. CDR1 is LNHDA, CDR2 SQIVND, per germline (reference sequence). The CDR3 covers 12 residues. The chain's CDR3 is CASSGRTDTQYF. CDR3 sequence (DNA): TGTGCCAGTAGTGGGAGGACAGATACGCAGTATTTT.